In its sample, the clone carrying this T cell receptor (beta chain) was seen a few times. Its antigen is not known. Before thyroid surgery, none of the patients had received any treatment. Authors' analysis steps: To classify distant metastasis in papillary thyroid cancer, a model was built from CDR3 differences across clinicopathological groups. Using MiXCR, TCRdb reanalyzed the PCR reads. These V and J calls are TCRdb output, not the study's own analysis. Of roughly 28,000 clones in the sample, more than 20% were seen once. This entry belongs to a study of metastatic and nonmetastatic thyroid tumors. About the study: Malignant thyroid and benign thyroid patients provided blood and tumor or nodule tissue whose repertoires were compared.

Findings and caveats of the study: A significant increase in TCR beta diversity was reportedly seen in malignant thyroid tumors relative to benign nodules, in blood and tumor.

After removal of 2 bases from V and 2 bases from J, the junction contained 8 bases not matched to a gene. The CDR3 runs 16 residues. The germline gives CDR1 SGHRS, CDR2 YFSETQ. The source is a female donor with papillary thyroid cancer or a benign thyroid nodule (not recorded which). Some clones in this sample may be carry-over from other donors' samples. The chain links TRBV5-1 to TRBJ2-7; 9 nucleotides match TRBD2. The sample consisted of blood. This CDR3 is CASSFLTSGFPYEQYF. CDR3 bases: TGCGCCAGCAGCTTTTTAACTAGCGGGTTCCCCTACGAGCAGTACTTC.